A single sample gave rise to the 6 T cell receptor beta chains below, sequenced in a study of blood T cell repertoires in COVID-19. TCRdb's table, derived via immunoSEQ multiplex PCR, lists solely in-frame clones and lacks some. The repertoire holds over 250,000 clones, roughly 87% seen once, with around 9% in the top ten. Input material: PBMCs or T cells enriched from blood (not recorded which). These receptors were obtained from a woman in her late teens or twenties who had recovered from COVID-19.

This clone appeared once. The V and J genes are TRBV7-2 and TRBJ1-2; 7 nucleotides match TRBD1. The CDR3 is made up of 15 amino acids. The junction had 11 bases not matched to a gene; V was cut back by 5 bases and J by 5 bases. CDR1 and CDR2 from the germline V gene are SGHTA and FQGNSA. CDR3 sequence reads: CASSPTGEQGYGYTF. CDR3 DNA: TGTGCCAGCAGCCCCACAGGGGAGCAGGGTTATGGCTACACCTTC. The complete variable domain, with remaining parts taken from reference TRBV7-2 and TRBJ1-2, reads GAGVSQSPSNKVTEKGKDVELRCDPISGHTALYWYRQSLGQGLEFLIYFQGNSAPDKSGLPSDRFSAERTGGSVSTLTIQRTQQEDSAVYLCASSPTGEQGYGYTFGSGTRLTVV.

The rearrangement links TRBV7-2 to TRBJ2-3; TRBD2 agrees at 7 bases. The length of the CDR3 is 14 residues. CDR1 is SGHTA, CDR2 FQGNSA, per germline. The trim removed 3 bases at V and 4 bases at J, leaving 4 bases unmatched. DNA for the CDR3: TGTGCCAGCAGCTTGAGACTAGCCCCAGATACGCAGTATTTT. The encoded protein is CASSLRLAPDTQYF.

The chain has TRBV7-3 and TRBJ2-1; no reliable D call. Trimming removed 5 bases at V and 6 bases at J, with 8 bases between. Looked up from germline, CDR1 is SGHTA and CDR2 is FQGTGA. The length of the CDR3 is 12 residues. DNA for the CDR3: TGTGCCAGCAGCCCAGGCCTCAATGAGCAGTTCTTC. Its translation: CASSPGLNEQFF.

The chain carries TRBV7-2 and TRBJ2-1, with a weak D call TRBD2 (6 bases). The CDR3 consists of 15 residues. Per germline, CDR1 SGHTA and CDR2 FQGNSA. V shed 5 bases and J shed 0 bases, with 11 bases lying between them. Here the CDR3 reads CASSISGSSYNEQFF. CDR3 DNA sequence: TGTGCCAGCAGCATTAGCGGAAGCTCCTACAATGAGCAGTTCTTC.

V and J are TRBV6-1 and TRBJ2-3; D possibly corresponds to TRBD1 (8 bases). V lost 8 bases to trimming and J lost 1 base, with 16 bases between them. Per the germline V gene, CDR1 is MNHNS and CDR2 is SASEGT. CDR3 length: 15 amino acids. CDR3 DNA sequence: TGTGCCAGCTCAACAGGGGGGGCCGGCACAGATACGCAGTATTTT. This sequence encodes CASSTGGAGTDTQYF.

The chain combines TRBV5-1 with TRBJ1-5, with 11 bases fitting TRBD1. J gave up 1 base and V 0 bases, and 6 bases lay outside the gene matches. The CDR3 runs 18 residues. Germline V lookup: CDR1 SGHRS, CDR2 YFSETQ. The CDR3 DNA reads TGCGCCAGCAGCTTGGGGACAGGGGGCGCGGGGAGCAATCAGCCCCAGCATTTT. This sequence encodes CASSLGTGGAGSNQPQHF.